These 28 T cell receptor beta chains share one sample of origin, sequenced in a study of T-cell reconstitution after alpha-beta-depleted transplantation in children. The TCRbeta library was prepared with unique molecular identifiers. One entry per CDR3 protein results from TCRdb running MiXCR on the PCR reads. The repertoire has 400,000 to 550,000 distinct CDR3 sequences, over 9.5% of them found once; the top ten carry around 2%. The material sequenced was PBMCs, taken before TCRalphabeta/CD19-depleted stem cell transplant. These receptors all come from a child aged 2 to 10 with inherited bone marrow failure, due to receive a stem cell transplant.

This clonotype was recorded many times. The genes are TRBV29-1 and TRBJ2-7; 8 nucleotides align to TRBD2. Germline loops: CDR1 SQVTM, CDR2 ANQGSEA. The CDR3 extends over 15 amino acids. The V and J ends lost 7 bases and 0 bases, in that order; junction bases with no gene match: 11. The CDR3 region has the DNA TGCAGCGCCTTTGGAAAAGGGACTAGCTCCTACGAGCAGTACTTC. Its translation: CSAFGKGTSSYEQYF.

This clonotype was seen repeatedly, ten times or more. This chain connects TRBV12-3 or TRBV12-4 to TRBJ2-2; D not certain. This CDR3 region has 14 residues. V lost 2 bases, J lost 7 bases, and 11 bases lay in between. The CDR3 DNA follows: TGTGCCAGCAGTTTAATGGGGTTCGGCGGGGAGCTGTTTTTT. Translation: CASSLMGFGGELFF.

V usage is TRBV15 and J usage is TRBJ2-3, with D possibly being TRBD2 (6 bases). The ends were cut back, 3 bases at V and 2 bases at J, with 9 bases in the middle. Germline V CDR1 and CDR2: LNHNV, YYDKDF (reference sequence). There are 14 residues in the CDR3. Here the CDR3 reads CATSREGATDTQYF. The CDR3 DNA reads as TGTGCCACCAGCAGGGAGGGTGCCACAGATACGCAGTATTTT. The variable domain in full, completed from reference TRBV15 and TRBJ2-3, reads DAMVIQNPRYQVTQFGKPVTLSCSQTLNHNVMYWYQQKSSQAPKLLFHYYDKDFNNEADTPDNFQSRRPNTSFCFLDIRSPGLGDTAMYLCATSREGATDTQYFGPGTRLTVL.

The sample holds a few counts of this clonotype. The chain joins TRBV28 to TRBJ2-1; either TRBD1 or TRBD2 may supply D (5 bases each). V dropped 5 bases and J dropped 5 bases, with 16 bases sitting between them. Germline lookup yields CDR1 MDHEN and CDR2 SYDVKM. CDR3 size: 15 residues. CDR3 in amino acids: CASSPATGTHNEQFF. DNA for the CDR3: TGTGCCAGCAGTCCAGCCACCGGGACCCACAATGAGCAGTTCTTC.

Many counts were recorded for this clonotype. The J gene is TRBJ1-5, the V gene TRBV12-3 or TRBV12-4; no clear D gene. V lost 6 bases to trimming and J lost 2 bases, with 11 bases between them. CDR3 length equals 14 residues. The DNA for the CDR3 is TGTGCCAGCAGCCTGTCTAGCGGCAATCAGCCCCAGCATTTT. It specifies CASSLSSGNQPQHF.

In the case of this clonotype: A much larger clone lies a single base off, so this may be a read error. The chain employs TRBV2 and TRBJ2-3; no clear D. The CDR3 spans 16 residues. V was cut by 1 base and J by 2 bases, with 13 bases left in between. The germline V gene has CDR1 SNHLY and CDR2 FYNNEI. In nucleotides, the CDR3 is TGTGCCAGCAGTGAAGATCCGACGGGTCACACAGATACGCAGTATTTT. This sequence encodes CASSEDPTGHTDTQYF.

There are many counts of this clonotype. The chain links TRBV5-1 to TRBJ1-2, with D hard to call. V was shortened by 0 bases and J by 5 bases, with 8 bases between the two germline ends. The CDR3 runs 13 residues. From germline, CDR1 is SGHRS and CDR2 YFSETQ. CDR3 nucleotide sequence: TGCGCCAGCAGCTTGGCCGGCAGATATGGCTACACCTTC. Translating gives CASSLAGRYGYTF.

Notes on this clonotype: A single base separates this from a much larger clone, so it may be a read error. This rearrangement joins TRBV4-3 to TRBJ2-5, with D unclear. V shed 3 bases and J shed 1 base, with 6 bases lying between them. The CDR3 runs to 13 residues. Germline lookup yields CDR1 LGHNA and CDR2 YSLEER. CDR3 in DNA: TGCGCCAGCAGCCACCTCATCCAAGAGACCCAGTACTTC. It translates to CASSHLIQETQYF.

This clonotype has ten or more counts. CDR3 loop: CASSLGTRLVYGYTF. DNA for the CDR3: TGTGCCAGCAGCTTAGGGACCAGATTGGTCTATGGCTACACCTTC. The chain couples TRBV7-2 to TRBJ1-2; D gene uncertain. Germline lookup yields CDR1 SGHTA and CDR2 FQGNSA. V gave up 1 base and J gave up 4 bases, with 13 bases separating them. CDR3 length: 15 amino acids.

A note on this clonotype: A much larger clone differs by one base, so this may be a read error. This chain uses TRBV12-3 or TRBV12-4 with TRBJ2-1; D remains ambiguous. The CDR3 length is 12 residues. V was trimmed by 6 bases and J by 6 bases, leaving 9 bases between them. CDR3: CASSPPPNEQFF. As DNA, the CDR3 is TGTGCCAGCAGCCCGCCCCCCAATGAGCAGTTCTTC.

This clonotype has at least ten counts. The V and J genes are TRBV7-8 and TRBJ2-1, with D perhaps TRBD2 (5 bases). The CDR3 runs to 12 residues. The germline V and J ends were trimmed by 4 bases and 6 bases, with 7 bases remaining between them. The germline V gene encodes CDR1 SGHVS and CDR2 FQNEAQ. Here the CDR3 DNA reads TGTGCCAGCAGCTCCACTAGCAATGAGCAGTTCTTC. Protein sequence: CASSSTSNEQFF.

The chain combines TRBV20-1 with TRBJ2-1; D is possibly TRBD2 (5 bases). Per the germline V gene, CDR1 is DFQATT and CDR2 is SNEGSKA (reference sequence). The V end lost 0 bases, the J end lost 0 bases, and 15 bases lay between the germline ends. The CDR3 extends over 17 amino acids. The CDR3: CSARDIGLASSYNEQFF. The CDR3 bases are TGCAGTGCTAGAGATATTGGACTGGCCAGCTCCTACAATGAGCAGTTCTTC.

This clonotype was found many times. CDR3 in amino acids: CASSFGLAGDGSYNEQFF. The CDR3 region has the DNA TGTGCCAGCAGTTTCGGCCTAGCGGGAGACGGGTCCTACAATGAGCAGTTCTTC. J is TRBJ2-1 and V is TRBV28; 10 nucleotides line up with TRBD2. CDR3 length: 18 residues. Germline V gives CDR1 MDHEN, CDR2 SYDVKM. The V segment lost 3 bases and the J segment 1 base; nucleotides outside the gene matches: 9.

This clonotype has a handful of counts. The rearrangement joins TRBV4-2 to TRBJ2-3; a possible D gene is TRBD2 (6 bases). The germline gives CDR1 LGHNA, CDR2 YNFKEQ. This CDR3 is built from 15 residues. V was clipped by 0 bases and J by 6 bases, with 13 bases between them. In DNA, the CDR3 is TGTGCCAGCAGCCAAGATTTAGGGCGGGACGATACGCAGTATTTT. Amino acid sequence: CASSQDLGRDDTQYF.

Many counts were recorded for this clonotype. The DNA of the CDR3 is TGCGCCAGCAGCCAAGGGGTCCACAGGTACGAGCAGTACTTC. Protein: CASSQGVHRYEQYF. The J gene is TRBJ2-7, the V gene TRBV4-3, with TRBD1 as a possible D gene (5 bases). The CDR3 is 14 residues long. The ends were cut back, 1 base at V and 4 bases at J, with 11 bases in the middle. Germline lookup yields CDR1 LGHNA and CDR2 YSLEER.

Ten or more counts support this clonotype. At one end the junction does not follow the germline gene, possibly because of a read error. In nucleotides, the CDR3 is TGCAGCGTTGAGGGATCAGGACTGGGTGCCTTC. Translation: CSVEGSGLGAF. The chain links TRBV29-1 to TRBJ1-2; D is uncertain. Germline loops: CDR1 SQVTM, CDR2 ANQGSEA. CDR3 length: 11 amino acids.

A few counts support this clonotype. The chain couples TRBV18 to TRBJ1-4, with D possibly matching TRBD1 (5 bases). The CDR3 totals 15 residues. CDR1 and CDR2 (germline): KGHSH, LQKENI. V was clipped by 0 bases and J by 8 bases, with 13 bases between them. The CDR3 spells CASSPPGLTDEKLFF. In DNA, the CDR3 is TGTGCCAGCTCACCACCGGGACTTACAGACGAAAAACTGTTTTTT.

There are many counts of this clonotype. The rearrangement joins TRBV7-2 to TRBJ2-7, with a possible D match to TRBD2 (6 bases). CDR1 is SGHTA and CDR2 is FQGNSA in the germline V gene. Deletions cut 5 bases from V and 3 bases from J, with 20 bases between. The CDR3 contains 16 residues. CDR3 amino acids: CASSPGSMTGVYEQYF. In DNA form, the CDR3 reads TGTGCCAGCAGCCCTGGCTCGATGACGGGAGTCTACGAGCAGTACTTC.

This clonotype was seen ten or more times. The rearrangement uses TRBV11-3 and TRBJ2-1; D uncertain. The CDR3 extends over 15 amino acids. Germline V gives CDR1 SGHNT, CDR2 YENEEA. Trimming shortened V by 5 bases and J by 3 bases, and 14 bases separated the two germline ends. This chain's CDR3 is CASSPYRWGYNEQFF. In DNA, the CDR3 is TGTGCCAGCAGCCCCTACCGTTGGGGCTACAATGAGCAGTTCTTC.

This clonotype was seen ten or more times. This rearrangement joins TRBV12-3 or TRBV12-4 to TRBJ2-7, with D possibly TRBD2 on 6 matching bases. Trimming cost V 6 bases and J 3 bases, with 15 bases left between them. There are 14 residues in the CDR3. CDR3 loop: CASSLGLNDYEQYF. DNA for the CDR3: TGTGCCAGCAGCCTGGGACTTAACGACTACGAGCAGTACTTC.

This clonotype was seen a handful of times. The chain links TRBV7-2 to TRBJ2-7; D not resolved. V was cut by 5 bases and J by 1 base, with 12 bases left in between. CDR3 length: 14 amino acids. Germline CDR1 and CDR2: SGHTA and FQGNSA. This CDR3 reads CASSRDTLSYEQYF. As DNA, the CDR3 is TGTGCCAGCAGCCGAGACACCCTGTCCTACGAGCAGTACTTC. Looking up the rest from reference TRBV7-2 and TRBJ2-7 gives the full variable domain: GAGVSQSPSNKVTEKGKDVELRCDPISGHTALYWYRQSLGQGLEFLIYFQGNSAPDKSGLPSDRFSAERTGGSVSTLTIQRTQQEDSAVYLCASSRDTLSYEQYFGPGTRLTVT.

The chain employs TRBV4-1 and TRBJ2-7; TRBD2 matches 7 bases. There are 16 residues in the CDR3. V gave up 8 bases and J gave up 0 bases; unmatched junction bases: 13. Germline V gene data show CDR1 as MGHRA and CDR2 as YSYEKL. CDR3 coding DNA: TGCGCCAGCGGGGCCGCGGCGGGAGCATCCTCCTACGAGCAGTACTTC. Translated: CASGAAAGASSYEQYF.

This clonotype has at least ten counts. The chain employs TRBV29-1 and TRBJ2-7; 10 positions agree with TRBD1. This CDR3 spans 13 amino acids. V trimming: 7 bases; J trimming: 4 bases; junction bases outside the gene matches: 7. Germline CDR1 reads SQVTM; CDR2 reads ANQGSEA. CDR3 region: CSARTGGGYEQYF. CDR3 in DNA: TGCAGCGCCCGGACAGGGGGTGGATACGAGCAGTACTTC.

This clonotype was observed many times. The chain has TRBV29-1 and TRBJ2-5, with D tentatively TRBD2 (6 bases). The V end was cut by 4 bases, the J end by 2 bases, with 20 bases between. Germline V gene sequence: CDR1 SQVTM, CDR2 ANQGSEA. The CDR3 covers 16 residues. In DNA, the CDR3 is TGCAGCGTTGGGGGTACGGATGGGAGGCATCAAGAGACCCAGTACTTC. This codes for CSVGGTDGRHQETQYF.

This clonotype was recorded many times. The rearrangement links TRBV6-4 to TRBJ2-1, with D possibly being TRBD2 (5 bases). CDR1 is MRHNA and CDR2 is SNTAGT in the germline V gene. Trimming left V 8 bases short and J 3 bases short, with 8 bases between. This CDR3 is built from 12 residues. The CDR3 coding sequence is TGTGCCAGCTATGCGGGCTACAATGAGCAGTTCTTC. This translates into CASYAGYNEQFF.

This rearrangement joins TRBV18 to TRBJ2-7; weak D call: TRBD2 (5 bases). This CDR3 is 14 amino acids long. Germline V lookup: CDR1 KGHSH, CDR2 LQKENI. Trimming cost V 2 bases and J 2 bases, with 10 bases left between them. The DNA for the CDR3 is TGTGCCAGCTCACCAAGCGGTTTTGCCTACGAGCAGTACTTC. Translation: CASSPSGFAYEQYF.

A remark on this clonotype: This may be a read error, as it is one base from a much larger clone. DNA for the CDR3: TGTGCCAGCTGCCCCCATGGGCTAGCGGGGGCCACCGGGGAGCTGTTTTTT. It codes for CASCPHGLAGATGELFF. The gene calls are TRBV3-1 and TRBJ2-2, with 10 bases that match TRBD2. The trim removed 8 bases at V and 4 bases at J, leaving 13 bases unmatched. The CDR3 is made up of 17 amino acids. Germline-derived CDR1 and CDR2 are LGHDT and YNNKEL (reference sequence). Based on the CDR3 plus reference TRBV3-1 and TRBJ2-2, the full variable domain is DTAVSQTPKYLVTQMGNDKSIKCEQNLGHDTMYWYKQDSKKFLKIMFSYNNKELIINETVPNRFSPKSPDKAHLNLHINSLELGDSAVYFCASCPHGLAGATGELFFGEGSRLTVL.

This clonotype has a count of ten or more. The V and J genes are TRBV6-2 or TRBV6-3 and TRBJ2-1, with D tentatively TRBD1 (7 bases). V was clipped by 5 bases and J by 3 bases, with 14 bases between them. The germline V gene has CDR1 MNHEY and CDR2 SVGEGT. CDR3 size: 15 residues. The DNA of the CDR3 is TGTGCCAGCAGTCTAGACAGGGAGGACTACAATGAGCAGTTCTTC. Protein product: CASSLDREDYNEQFF.